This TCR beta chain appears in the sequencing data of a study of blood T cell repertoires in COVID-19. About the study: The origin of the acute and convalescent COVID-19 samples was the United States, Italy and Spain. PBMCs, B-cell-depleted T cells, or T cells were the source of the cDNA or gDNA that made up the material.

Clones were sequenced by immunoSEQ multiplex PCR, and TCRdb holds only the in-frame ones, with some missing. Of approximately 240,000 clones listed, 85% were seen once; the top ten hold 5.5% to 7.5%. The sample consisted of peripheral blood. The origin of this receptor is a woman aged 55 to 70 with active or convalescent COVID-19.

The CDR3 spells CASSRGLADETQYF. The CDR3 nucleotides are TGTGCCAGCAGCCGGGGACTAGCGGACGAGACCCAGTACTTC. The chain couples TRBV7-2 to TRBJ2-5, with TRBD2 identical over 11 bases. V dropped 5 bases and J dropped 5; count of bases not matched to a gene: 4. There are 14 residues in the CDR3. The V gene's germline CDR1 is SGHTA and CDR2 FQGNSA.